This TCR beta chain derives from a study of blood T cell repertoires in COVID-19 (dated by TCRdb to about 2020). With respect to the entire study: Samples from collaborators originated in the United States, Italy and Spain and spanned both the acute and convalescent phases of COVID-19. The repertoires were released in a freely available public database intended as a resource for research on the immune response to SARS-CoV-2. A de-identified subject ID, COVID-19 status, age in years and sex were almost always included in the sample metadata. The dataset comprised deeply sampled blood TCRbeta repertoires from subjects exposed to, actively infected with, or recovered from COVID-19. The material from the prospective study consisted of cDNA or gDNA derived from T cells, B-cell-depleted T cells, or PBMCs. Where available, HLA class I and class II types were obtained from metadata supplied by the sample provider rather than from assay-based typing. Samples came from the ongoing ImmuneRACE study (first 160 participants) plus 1,254 subjects from 6 global collaborators.

TCRbeta CDR3 regions were amplified from genomic DNA by means of the immunoSEQ Assay, a bias-controlled multiplex PCR. As for the authors' bioinformatics: Nucleated cell counts per sample were estimated from amplification of reference gene primers within the assay. To quantify the absolute abundance of each unique TCRbeta CDR3 rearrangement, sequence reads were collapsed and filtered. For each sample, productive Simpson clonality was calculated as the square root of Simpson's diversity index over productive rearrangements. This is the immuneACCESS table as TCRdb keeps it, with only in-frame sequences that have V and J called. A part of the clones is gone; compared with another copy, unresolved V genes explain less than half, and the rest is unexplained. V, J and clone size derive from that table, while D and trimming were established from the DNA sequence. The sample profile shows around 190,000 clones; roughly 83% of them were found once. Jointly, the top ten make up more than 1.5% of the sample.

V sheds 3 bases and J sheds 5 bases, leaving 13 bases between their ends. Reading the germline V gene gives CDR1 KGHSH and CDR2 LQKENI. The CDR3 has 15 amino acids, counting the end cysteine and phenylalanine. Only the CDR3 part of the read is kept: 45 bases, read in frame from the first base. Collaborating institutions collected whole blood in K2EDTA tubes following their own protocols. For TCRbeta analysis, collaborators shipped samples as frozen whole blood, isolated PBMCs, or DNA extracted from either of those sample types. Results the study describes overall, beyond this receptor: The amount of clinical and demographic metadata varied by source and participant and was provided uncurated.

This clone was detected only a few times. No antigen is known for it. No per-base quality is available; no much larger clone lies one base away. The chain was built from TRBV18 and TRBJ2-2, and TRBD2 may be the D gene, going by 6 matching bases. Specimen: peripheral blood. This receptor was identified in a human donor in a cohort sampled during active COVID-19. The bases read TGTGCCAGCTCACCTCAGGAGGGTGAGACCGGGGAGCTGTTTTTT. Translated, this gives CASSPQEGETGELFF.